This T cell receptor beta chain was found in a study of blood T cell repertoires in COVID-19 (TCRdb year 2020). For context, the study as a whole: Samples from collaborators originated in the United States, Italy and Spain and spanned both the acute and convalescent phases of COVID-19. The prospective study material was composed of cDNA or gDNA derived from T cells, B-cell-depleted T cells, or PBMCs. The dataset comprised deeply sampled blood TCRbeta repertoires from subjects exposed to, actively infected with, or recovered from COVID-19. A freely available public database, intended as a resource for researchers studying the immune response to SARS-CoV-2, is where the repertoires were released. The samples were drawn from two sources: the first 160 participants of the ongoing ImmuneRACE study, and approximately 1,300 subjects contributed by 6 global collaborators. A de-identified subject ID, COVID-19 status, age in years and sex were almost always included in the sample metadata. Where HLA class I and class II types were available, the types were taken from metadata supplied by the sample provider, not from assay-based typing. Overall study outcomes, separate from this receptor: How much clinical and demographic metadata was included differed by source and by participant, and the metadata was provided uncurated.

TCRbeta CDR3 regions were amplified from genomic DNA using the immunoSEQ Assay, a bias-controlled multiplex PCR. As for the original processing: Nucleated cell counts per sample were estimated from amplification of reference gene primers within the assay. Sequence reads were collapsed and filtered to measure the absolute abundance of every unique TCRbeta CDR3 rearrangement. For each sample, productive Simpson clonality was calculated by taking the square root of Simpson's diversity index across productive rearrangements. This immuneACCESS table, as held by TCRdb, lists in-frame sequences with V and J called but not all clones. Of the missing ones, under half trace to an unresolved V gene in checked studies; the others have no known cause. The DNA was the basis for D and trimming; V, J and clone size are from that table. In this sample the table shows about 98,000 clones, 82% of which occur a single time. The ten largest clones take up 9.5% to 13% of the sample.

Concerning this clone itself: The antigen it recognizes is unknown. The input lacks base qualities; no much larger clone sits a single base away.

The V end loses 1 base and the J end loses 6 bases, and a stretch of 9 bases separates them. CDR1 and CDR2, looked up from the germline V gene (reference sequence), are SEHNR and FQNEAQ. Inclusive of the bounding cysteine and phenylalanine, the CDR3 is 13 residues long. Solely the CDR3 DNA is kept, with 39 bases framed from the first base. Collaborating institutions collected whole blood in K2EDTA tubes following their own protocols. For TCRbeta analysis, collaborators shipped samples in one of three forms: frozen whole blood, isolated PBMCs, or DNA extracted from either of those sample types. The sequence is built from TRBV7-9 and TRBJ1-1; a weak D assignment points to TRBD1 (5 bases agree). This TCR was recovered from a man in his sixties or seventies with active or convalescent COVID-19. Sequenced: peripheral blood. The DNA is TGTGCCAGCAGCTTAGAAAGGGGTGCTGAAGCTTTCTTT. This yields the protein CASSLERGAEAFF.